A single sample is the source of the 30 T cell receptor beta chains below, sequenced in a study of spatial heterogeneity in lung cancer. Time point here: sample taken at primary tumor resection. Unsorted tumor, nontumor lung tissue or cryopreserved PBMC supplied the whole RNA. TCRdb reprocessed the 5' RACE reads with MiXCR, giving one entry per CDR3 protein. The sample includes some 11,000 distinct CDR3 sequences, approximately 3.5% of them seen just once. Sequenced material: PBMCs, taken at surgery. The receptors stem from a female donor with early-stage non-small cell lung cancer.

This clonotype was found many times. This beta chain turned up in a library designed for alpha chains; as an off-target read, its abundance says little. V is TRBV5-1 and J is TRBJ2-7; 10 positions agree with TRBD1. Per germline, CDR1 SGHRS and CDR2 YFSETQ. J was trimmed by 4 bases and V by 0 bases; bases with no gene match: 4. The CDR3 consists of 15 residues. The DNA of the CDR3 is TGCGCCAGCAGCTTGGATGGGACAGGGGCGTACGAGCAGTACTTC. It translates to CASSLDGTGAYEQYF. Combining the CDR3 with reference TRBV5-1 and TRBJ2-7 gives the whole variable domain KAGVTQTPRYLIKTRGQQVTLSCSPISGHRSVSWYQQTPGQGLQFLFEYFSETQRNKGNFPGRFSGRQFSNSRSEMNVSTLELGDSALYLCASSLDGTGAYEQYFGPGTRLTVT.

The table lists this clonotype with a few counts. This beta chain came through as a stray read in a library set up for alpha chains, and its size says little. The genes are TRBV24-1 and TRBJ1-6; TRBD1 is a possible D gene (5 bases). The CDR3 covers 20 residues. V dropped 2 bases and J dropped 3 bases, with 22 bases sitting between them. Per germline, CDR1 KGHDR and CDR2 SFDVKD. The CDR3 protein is CATSDSRKQDGVSYNSPLHF. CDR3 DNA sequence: TGTGCCACCAGTGATTCGCGAAAACAGGACGGTGTTAGCTATAATTCACCCCTCCACTTT.

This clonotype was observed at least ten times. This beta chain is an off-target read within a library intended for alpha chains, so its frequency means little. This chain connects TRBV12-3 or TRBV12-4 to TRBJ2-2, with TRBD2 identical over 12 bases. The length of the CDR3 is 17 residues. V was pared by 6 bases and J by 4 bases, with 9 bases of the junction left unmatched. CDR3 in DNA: TGTGCCAGCAGCATGCTAGCGGGAGGGTTGCGCACCGGGGAGCTGTTTTTT. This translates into CASSMLAGGLRTGELFF.

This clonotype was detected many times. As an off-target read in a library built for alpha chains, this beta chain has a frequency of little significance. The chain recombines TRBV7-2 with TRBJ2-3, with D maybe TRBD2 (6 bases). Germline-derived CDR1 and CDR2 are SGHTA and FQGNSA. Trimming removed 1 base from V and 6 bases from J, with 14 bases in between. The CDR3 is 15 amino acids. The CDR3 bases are TGTGCCAGCAGCTTAGGTTTTAGCGGCTATGATACGCAGTATTTT. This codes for CASSLGFSGYDTQYF.

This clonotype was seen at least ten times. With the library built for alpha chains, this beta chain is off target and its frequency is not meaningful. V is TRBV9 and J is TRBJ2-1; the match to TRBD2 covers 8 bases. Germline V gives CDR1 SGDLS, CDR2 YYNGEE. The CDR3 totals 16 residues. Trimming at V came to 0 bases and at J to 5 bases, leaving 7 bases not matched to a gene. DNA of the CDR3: TGTGCCAGCAGCGTAGGGGGTAGCGGGAAAGACAATGAGCAGTTCTTC. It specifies CASSVGGSGKDNEQFF.

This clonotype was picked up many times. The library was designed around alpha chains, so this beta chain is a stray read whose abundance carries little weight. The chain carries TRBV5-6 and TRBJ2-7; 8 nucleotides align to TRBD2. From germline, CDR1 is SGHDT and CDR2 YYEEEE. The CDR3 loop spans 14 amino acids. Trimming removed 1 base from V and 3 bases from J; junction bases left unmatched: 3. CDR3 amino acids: CASSLTGTSYEQYF. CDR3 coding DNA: TGTGCCAGCAGCTTGACCGGGACTAGCTACGAGCAGTACTTC. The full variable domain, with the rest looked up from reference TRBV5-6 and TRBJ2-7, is DAGVTQSPTHLIKTRGQQVTLRCSPKSGHDTVSWYQQALGQGPQFIFQYYEEEERQRGNFPDRFSGHQFPNYSSELNVNALLLGDSALYLCASSLTGTSYEQYFGPGTRLTVT.

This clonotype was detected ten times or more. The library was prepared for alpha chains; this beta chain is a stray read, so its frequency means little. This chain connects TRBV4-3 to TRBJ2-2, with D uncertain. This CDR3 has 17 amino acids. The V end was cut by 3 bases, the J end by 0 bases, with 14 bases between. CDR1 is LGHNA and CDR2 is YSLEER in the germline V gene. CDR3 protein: CASSHLYKKTNTGELFF. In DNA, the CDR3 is TGCGCCAGCAGCCACCTCTACAAGAAGACGAACACCGGGGAGCTGTTTTTT.

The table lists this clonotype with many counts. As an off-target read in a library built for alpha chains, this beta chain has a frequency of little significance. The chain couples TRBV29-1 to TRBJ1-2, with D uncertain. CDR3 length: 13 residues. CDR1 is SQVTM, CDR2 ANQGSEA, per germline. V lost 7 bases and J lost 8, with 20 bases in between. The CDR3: CSANDRSSVGYTF. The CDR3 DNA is TGCAGCGCCAACGACCGGTCCTCCGTGGGCTACACCTTC.

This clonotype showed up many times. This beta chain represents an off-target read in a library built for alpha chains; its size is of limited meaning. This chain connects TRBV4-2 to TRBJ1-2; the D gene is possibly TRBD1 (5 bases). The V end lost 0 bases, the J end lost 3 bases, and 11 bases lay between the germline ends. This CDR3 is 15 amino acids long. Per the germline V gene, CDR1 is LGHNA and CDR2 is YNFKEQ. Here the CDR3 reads CASSQDRGRDYGYTF. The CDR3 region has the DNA TGTGCCAGCAGCCAAGACCGAGGCAGGGACTATGGCTACACCTTC.

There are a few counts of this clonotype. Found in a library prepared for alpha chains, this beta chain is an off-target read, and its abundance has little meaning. The CDR3 loop is CASSVELGNSPLHF. The CDR3 nucleotides are TGTGCCAGCAGCGTAGAGTTGGGGAATTCACCCCTCCACTTT. The chain has TRBV9 and TRBJ1-6; D gene uncertain. The length of the CDR3 is 14 residues. CDR1 is SGDLS, CDR2 YYNGEE, per germline. Deletions cut 0 bases from V and 7 bases from J, with 8 bases between.

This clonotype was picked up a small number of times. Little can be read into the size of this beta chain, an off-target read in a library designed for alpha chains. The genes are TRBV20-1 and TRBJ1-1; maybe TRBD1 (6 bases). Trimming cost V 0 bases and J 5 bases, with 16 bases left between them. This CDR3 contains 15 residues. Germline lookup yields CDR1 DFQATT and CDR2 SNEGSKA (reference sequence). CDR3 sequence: CSARDLGGGKTEAFF. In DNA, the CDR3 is TGCAGTGCTAGAGATTTGGGGGGCGGTAAGACTGAAGCTTTCTTT.

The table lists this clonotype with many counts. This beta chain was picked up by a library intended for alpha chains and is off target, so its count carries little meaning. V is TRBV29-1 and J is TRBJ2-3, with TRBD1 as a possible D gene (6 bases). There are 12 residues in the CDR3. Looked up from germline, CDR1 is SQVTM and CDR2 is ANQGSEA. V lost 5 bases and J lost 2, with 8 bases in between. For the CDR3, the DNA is TGCAGCGTTAACAGGGCCACAGATACGCAGTATTTT. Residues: CSVNRATDTQYF.

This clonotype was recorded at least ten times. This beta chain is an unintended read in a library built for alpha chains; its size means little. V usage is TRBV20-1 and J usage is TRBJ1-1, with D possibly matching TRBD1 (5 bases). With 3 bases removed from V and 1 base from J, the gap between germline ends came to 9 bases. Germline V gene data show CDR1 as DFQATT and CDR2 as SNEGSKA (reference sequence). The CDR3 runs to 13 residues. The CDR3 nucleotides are TGCAGTGCTAGGGACATCAAGAACACTGAAGCTTTCTTT. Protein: CSARDIKNTEAFF.

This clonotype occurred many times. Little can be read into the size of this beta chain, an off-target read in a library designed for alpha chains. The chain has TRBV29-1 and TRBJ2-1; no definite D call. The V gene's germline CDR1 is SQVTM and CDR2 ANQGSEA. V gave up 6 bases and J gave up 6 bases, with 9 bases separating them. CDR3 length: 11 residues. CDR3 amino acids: CSVVPPNEQFF. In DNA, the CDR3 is TGCAGCGTCGTCCCTCCCAATGAGCAGTTCTTC.

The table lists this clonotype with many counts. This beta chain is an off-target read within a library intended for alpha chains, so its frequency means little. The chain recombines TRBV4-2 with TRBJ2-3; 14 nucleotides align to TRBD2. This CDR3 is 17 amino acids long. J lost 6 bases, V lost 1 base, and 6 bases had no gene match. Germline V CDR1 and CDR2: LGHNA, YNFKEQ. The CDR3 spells CASSQVEGLAGEDTQYF. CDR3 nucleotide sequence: TGTGCCAGCAGCCAAGTCGAGGGACTAGCGGGAGAGGATACGCAGTATTTT.

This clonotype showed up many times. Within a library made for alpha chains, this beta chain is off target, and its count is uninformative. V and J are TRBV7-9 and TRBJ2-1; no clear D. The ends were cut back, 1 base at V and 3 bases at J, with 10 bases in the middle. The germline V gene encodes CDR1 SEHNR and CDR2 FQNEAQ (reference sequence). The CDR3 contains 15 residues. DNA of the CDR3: TGTGCCAGCAGCTTAGGTGGGGTGATCTACAATGAGCAGTTCTTC. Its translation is CASSLGGVIYNEQFF.

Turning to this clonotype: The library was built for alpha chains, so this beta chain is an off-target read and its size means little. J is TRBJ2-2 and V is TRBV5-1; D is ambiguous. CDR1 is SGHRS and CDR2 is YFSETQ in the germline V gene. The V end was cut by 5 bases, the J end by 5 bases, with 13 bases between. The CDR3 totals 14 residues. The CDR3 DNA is TGCGCCAGCAGACAAGCGAGTGAAACCGGGGAGCTGTTTTTT. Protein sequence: CASRQASETGELFF.

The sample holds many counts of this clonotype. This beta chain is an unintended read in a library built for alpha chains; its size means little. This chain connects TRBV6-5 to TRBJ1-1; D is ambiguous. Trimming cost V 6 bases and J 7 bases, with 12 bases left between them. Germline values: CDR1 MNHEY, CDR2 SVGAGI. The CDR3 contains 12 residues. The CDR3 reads CASSSSIGEAFF. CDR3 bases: TGTGCCAGCAGCTCCAGTATTGGTGAAGCTTTCTTT.

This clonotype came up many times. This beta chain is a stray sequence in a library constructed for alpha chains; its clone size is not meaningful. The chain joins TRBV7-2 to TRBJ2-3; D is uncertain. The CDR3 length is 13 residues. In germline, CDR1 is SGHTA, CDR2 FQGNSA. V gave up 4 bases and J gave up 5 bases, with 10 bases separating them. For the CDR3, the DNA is TGTGCCAGCAGCTACGCCTCGAAAGATACGCAGTATTTT. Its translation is CASSYASKDTQYF.

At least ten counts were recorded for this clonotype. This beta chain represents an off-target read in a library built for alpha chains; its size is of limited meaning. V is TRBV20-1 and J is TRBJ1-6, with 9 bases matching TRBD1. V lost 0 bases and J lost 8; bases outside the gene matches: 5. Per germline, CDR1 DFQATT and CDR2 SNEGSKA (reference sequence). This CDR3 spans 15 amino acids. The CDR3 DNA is TGCAGTGCTAGAGATGGGACAGGGAGTCATTCACCCCTCCACTTT. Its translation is CSARDGTGSHSPLHF.

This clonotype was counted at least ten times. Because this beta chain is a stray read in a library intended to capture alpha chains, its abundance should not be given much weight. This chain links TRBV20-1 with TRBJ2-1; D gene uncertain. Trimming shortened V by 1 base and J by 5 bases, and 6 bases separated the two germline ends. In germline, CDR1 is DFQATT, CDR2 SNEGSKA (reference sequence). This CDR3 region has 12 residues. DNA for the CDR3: TGCAGTGCTAGAGTGGAGAACAATGAGCAGTTCTTC. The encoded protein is CSARVENNEQFF.

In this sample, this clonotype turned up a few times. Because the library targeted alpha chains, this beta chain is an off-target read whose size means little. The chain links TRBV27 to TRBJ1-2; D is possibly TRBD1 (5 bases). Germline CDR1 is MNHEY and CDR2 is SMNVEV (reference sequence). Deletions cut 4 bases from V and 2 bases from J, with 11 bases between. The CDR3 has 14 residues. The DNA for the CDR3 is TGTGCCAGCAGTTGGGGCCGCGGGAACTATGGCTACACCTTC. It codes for CASSWGRGNYGYTF.

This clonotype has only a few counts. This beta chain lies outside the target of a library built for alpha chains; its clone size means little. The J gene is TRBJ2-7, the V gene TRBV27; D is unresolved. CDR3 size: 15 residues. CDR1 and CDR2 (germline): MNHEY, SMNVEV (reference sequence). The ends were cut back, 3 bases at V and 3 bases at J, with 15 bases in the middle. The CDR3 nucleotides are TGTGCCAGCAGTTTCGCGGCGATGGGTGTCTACGAGCAGTACTTC. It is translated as CASSFAAMGVYEQYF.

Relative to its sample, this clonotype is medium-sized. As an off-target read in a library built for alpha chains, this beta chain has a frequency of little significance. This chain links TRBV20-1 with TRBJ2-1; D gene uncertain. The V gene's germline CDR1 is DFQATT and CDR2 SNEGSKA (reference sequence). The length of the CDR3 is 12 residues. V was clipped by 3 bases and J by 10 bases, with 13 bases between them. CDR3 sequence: CSASRILGEQFF. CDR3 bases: TGCAGTGCTAGCAGGATTTTGGGGGAGCAGTTCTTC.

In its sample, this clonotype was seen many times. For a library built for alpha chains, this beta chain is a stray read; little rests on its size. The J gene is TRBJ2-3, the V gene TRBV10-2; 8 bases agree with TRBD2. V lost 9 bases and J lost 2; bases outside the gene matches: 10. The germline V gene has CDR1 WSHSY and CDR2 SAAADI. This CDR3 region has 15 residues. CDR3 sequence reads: CASTLAGGFTDTQYF. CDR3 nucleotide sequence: TGCGCCAGTACACTGGCGGGGGGTTTCACAGATACGCAGTATTTT.

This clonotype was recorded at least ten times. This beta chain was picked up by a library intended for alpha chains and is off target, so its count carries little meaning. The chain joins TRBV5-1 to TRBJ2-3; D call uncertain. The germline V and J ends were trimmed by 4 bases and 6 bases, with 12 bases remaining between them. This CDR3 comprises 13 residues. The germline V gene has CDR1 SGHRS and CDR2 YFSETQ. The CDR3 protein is CASSPPPRDTQYF. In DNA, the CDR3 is TGCGCCAGCAGCCCGCCACCAAGGGATACGCAGTATTTT.

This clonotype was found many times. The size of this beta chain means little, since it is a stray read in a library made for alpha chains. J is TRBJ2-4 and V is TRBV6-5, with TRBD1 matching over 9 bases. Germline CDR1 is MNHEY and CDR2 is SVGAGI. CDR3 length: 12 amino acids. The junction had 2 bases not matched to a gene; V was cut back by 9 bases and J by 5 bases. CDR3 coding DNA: TGTGCCAGTCGGACAGGGGAAAACATTCAGTACTTC. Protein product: CASRTGENIQYF.

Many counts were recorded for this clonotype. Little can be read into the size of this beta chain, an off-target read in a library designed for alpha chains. The CDR3, as DNA: TGTGCCAGTAGTACCGGACAGGTTGGCGGGGAGCTGTTTTTT. It is translated as CASSTGQVGGELFF. The V and J genes are TRBV19 and TRBJ2-2; 7 positions agree with TRBD1. The CDR3 extends over 14 amino acids. V lost 4 bases to trimming and J lost 7 bases; unmatched junction nucleotides: 6. The germline V gene has CDR1 LNHDA and CDR2 SQIVND (reference sequence).

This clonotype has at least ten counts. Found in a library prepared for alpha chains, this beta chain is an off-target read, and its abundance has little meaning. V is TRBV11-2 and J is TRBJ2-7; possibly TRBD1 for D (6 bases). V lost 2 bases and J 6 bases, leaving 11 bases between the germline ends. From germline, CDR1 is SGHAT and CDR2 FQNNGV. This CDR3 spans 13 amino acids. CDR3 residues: CASSLRQGFEQYF. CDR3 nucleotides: TGTGCCAGCAGCTTACGCCAGGGGTTCGAGCAGTACTTC.

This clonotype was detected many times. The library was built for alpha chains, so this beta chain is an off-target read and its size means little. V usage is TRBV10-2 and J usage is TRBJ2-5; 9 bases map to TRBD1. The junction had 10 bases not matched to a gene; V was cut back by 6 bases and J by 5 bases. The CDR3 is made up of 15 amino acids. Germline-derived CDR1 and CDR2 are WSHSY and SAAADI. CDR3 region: CASSPGTGNTETQYF. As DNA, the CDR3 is TGCGCCAGCAGCCCCGGGACAGGGAACACGGAGACCCAGTACTTC.